This is a list of T cell receptor beta chains from one sample in a study of T cell responses to AZD1222 COVID-19 vaccine. Only in-frame clones appear in the TCRdb table, and some are missing; sequencing was by immunoSEQ multiplex PCR. The sample carries more than 140,000 clones, more than 70% recorded once. Specimen: peripheral blood, collected on day 0 of AZD1222 vaccination. These receptors were collected from an adult in good health. Each CDR3 is given with its conserved first and last residue. The D gene is left open where the match is weak. For some rows the clone size is stated as once, few or many, or as a class when expanded; others skip it.

size: .; J: TRBJ2-5; D: TRBD2; V: TRBV27; DNA: TGTGCCAGCAGTTTATGGCGGGAGGGCAAGGGGACCCAGTACTTC; CDR3: CASSLWREGKGTQYF
size: few; J: TRBJ2-1; D: TRBD2; V: TRBV6-5; DNA: TGTGCCAGCAGAGGACTAGGGTCCTACAATGAGCAGTTCTTC; CDR3: CASRGLGSYNEQFF
size: once; J: TRBJ1-2; D: TRBD1; V: TRBV6-5; DNA: TGTGCCAGCAGTTACTCGACAGGGGTTGGCTACACCTTC; CDR3: CASSYSTGVGYTF
size: .; J: TRBJ2-2; D: .; V: TRBV11-3; DNA: TGTGCCAGCAGCCTAGGCGGGTTTAACGGGGAGCTGTTTTTT; CDR3: CASSLGGFNGELFF
size: few; J: TRBJ1-6; D: .; V: TRBV27; DNA: TGTGCCAGCAGCTTCAGCTCCTATAATTCACCCCTCCACTTT; CDR3: CASSFSSYNSPLHF
size: .; J: TRBJ1-1; D: TRBD1; V: TRBV11-3; DNA: TGTGCCAGCAGCTCCGCAGGGGGCAAGGTCGGTGAAGCTTTCTTT; CDR3: CASSSAGGKVGEAFF
size: .; J: TRBJ2-2; D: .; V: TRBV29-1; DNA: TGCAGCGTTGAGGCAGGCTACACCGGGGAGCTGTTTTTT; CDR3: CSVEAGYTGELFF
size: .; J: TRBJ2-1; D: .; V: TRBV7-2; DNA: TGTGCCAGCAGCCCCGGACCAGGCTCCTACAATGAGCAGTTCTTC; CDR3: CASSPGPGSYNEQFF
size: .; J: TRBJ1-4; D: TRBD1; V: TRBV7-2; DNA: TGTGCCAGCAGCTTAGTGGGACAGGGGAGGAAACTGTTTTTT; CDR3: CASSLVGQGRKLFF
size: few; J: TRBJ1-1; D: .; V: TRBV6-2/TRBV6-3; DNA: TGTGCCAGCAGTTACACATACCGACACACCGAAGCTTTCTTT; CDR3: CASSYTYRHTEAFF
size: once; J: TRBJ1-5; D: TRBD1; V: TRBV27; DNA: TGTGCCAGCAGTGGGGACAGGGCAGGTCAGCCCCAGCATTTT; CDR3: CASSGDRAGQPQHF
size: once; J: TRBJ2-5; D: .; V: TRBV19; DNA: TGTGCCAGTAGTATTCATTGGGAAGAGACCCAGTACTTC; CDR3: CASSIHWEETQYF
size: .; J: TRBJ2-3; D: .; V: TRBV28; DNA: TGTGCCAGCAGGGTGCAGGGGACAACAGATACGCAGTATTTT; CDR3: CASRVQGTTDTQYF
size: .; J: TRBJ1-2; D: TRBD1; V: TRBV5-1; DNA: TGCGCCAGCAGCTTGGAGCGACAGGGCAAAGGCTATGGCTACACCTTC; CDR3: CASSLERQGKGYGYTF